This TCR beta chain was found in a study of T cells after somatic rescue of genetic block. Note on this clone: A read error may produce the germline difference seen at one junction end.

Method: immunoSEQ multiplex PCR; TCRdb's copy keeps in-frame clones and lacks some. The table shows about 110,000 clones, with 85% to 95% occurring only once. The CDR3 runs to 11 residues. Germline CDR1 GTSNPN, CDR2 SVGIG (reference sequence). The sequence was obtained from a woman younger than 35. This chain joins TRBV30 and TRBJ1-2, with unresolved D. The sequenced sample consisted of peripheral blood mononuclear cells (PBMCs). CDR3 bases: TGTGCCTGGAGTGTACTACGGGCTAGGGCTTTC. This translates into CAWSVLRARAF.